This T cell receptor beta chain came from a study of T cells in Graves' hyperthyroidism and ophthalmopathy. General study findings and limits: Through a model of 13 V-J features, ophthalmopathy was separated from stable hyperthyroidism.

Germline CDR1 MNHEY, CDR2 SMNVEV (reference sequence). Unmatched junction bases numbered 4, after V lost 5 bases and J lost 2 bases. This CDR3 has 18 amino acids. There were TCR beta CDR3 regions amplified from RNA transcripts. HTBI primers drove first-round RT-PCR of the TCR CDR3. TCRdb recomputed calls from the multiplex PCR reads with MiXCR, one row per CDR3 protein. Of about 610,000 distinct CDR3 sequences listed, over 12% are singletons. A Clinical Activity Score of at least 3, a NOSPECS grade of at least 4 and a duration under 3 months were recorded in the ophthalmopathy patients. Any patient presenting with uncontrolled infection, other autoimmune disease, pregnancy or lactation was left out. PBMCs were derived from more than 8 ml fresh peripheral blood. In regard to this clonotype: Antigen unknown.

This TCR was sampled from a woman in her 40s with Graves' ophthalmopathy. This sequence joins TRBV27 and TRBJ2-6; 15 nucleotides line up with TRBD2. The sequencing sample was made of blood. This chain's CDR3 is CASSPGLAGGTGANVLTF. Written as DNA, the CDR3 is TGTGCCAGCAGTCCGGGACTAGCGGGAGGCACTGGGGCCAACGTCCTGACTTTC.